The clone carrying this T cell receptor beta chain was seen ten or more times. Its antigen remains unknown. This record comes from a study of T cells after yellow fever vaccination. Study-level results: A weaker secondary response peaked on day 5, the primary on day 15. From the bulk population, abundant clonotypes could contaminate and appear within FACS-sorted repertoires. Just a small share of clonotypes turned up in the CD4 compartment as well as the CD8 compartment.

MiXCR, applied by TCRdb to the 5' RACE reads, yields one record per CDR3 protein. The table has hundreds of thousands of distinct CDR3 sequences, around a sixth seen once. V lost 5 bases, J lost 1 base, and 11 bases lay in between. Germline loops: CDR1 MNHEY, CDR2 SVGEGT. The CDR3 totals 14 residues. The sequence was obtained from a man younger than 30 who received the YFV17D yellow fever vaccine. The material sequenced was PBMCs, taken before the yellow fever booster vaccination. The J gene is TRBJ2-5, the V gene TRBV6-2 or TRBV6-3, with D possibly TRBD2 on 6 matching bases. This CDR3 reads CASSGAGTQETQYF. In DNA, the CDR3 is TGTGCCAGCAGTGGAGCGGGCACCCAAGAGACCCAGTACTTC.